Listed below are T cell receptor beta chains from one sample, sequenced in a study of cytomegalovirus exposure and HLA in healthy donors. TCRdb keeps only in-frame clones here, not all; method: immunoSEQ multiplex PCR. The sample includes hundreds of thousands of clones, over 80% of them seen just once. Source material: PBMCs. Receptor source: a woman under 30 in good health and CMV-seronegative. CDR3s include the opening cysteine and the closing phenylalanine or tryptophan. A D gene is named only where the DNA matches it firmly. Only part of the rows carry a size: once, few, many, or a class if the clone is expanded.

J gene	V gene	D gene	clone size	CDR3 length	CDR3 DNA	CDR3 protein
TRBJ2-7	TRBV10-3	-	-	14	TGTGCCATCAGTGATTCGCTGAGCTCCTACGAGCAGTACTTC	CAISDSLSSYEQYF
TRBJ2-1	TRBV28	-	few	14	TGTGCCAGCAGTTTATTGAGGGCCTACAATGAGCAGTTCTTC	CASSLLRAYNEQFF
TRBJ2-1	TRBV30	TRBD1	-	16	TGTGCCTGGAGTATGCTAACGGGACAGGGTATAGGTGAGCAGTTCTTC	CAWSMLTGQGIGEQFF
TRBJ1-2	TRBV6-1	-	-	15	TGTGCCAGCAGTGAAGGGGTCAACCCAAACTATGGCTACACCTTC	CASSEGVNPNYGYTF
TRBJ1-1	TRBV7-2	-	-	12	TGTGCCAGCAGCTTAAGGGAGGCTGAAGCTTTCTTT	CASSLREAEAFF
TRBJ1-4	TRBV11-2	-	-	13	TGTGCCAGCAGGCGACTACCCGATGAAAAACTGTTTTTT	CASRRLPDEKLFF
TRBJ2-2	TRBV2	-	-	13	TGTGCCAGCACCACGGGGAACACCGGGGAGCTGTTTTTT	CASTTGNTGELFF
TRBJ2-5	TRBV18	-	-	11	TGTGCCAGCGCCCGCCAAGAGACCCAGTACTTC	CASARQETQYF
TRBJ1-2	TRBV7-8	TRBD1	-	17	TGTGCCAGCAGCTTAACTTGGGACAGGGAATCCAGCTATGGCTACACCTTC	CASSLTWDRESSYGYTF
TRBJ1-2	TRBV7-2	-	-	12	TGTGCCAGCAGCTTAGACAACTATGGCTACACCTTC	CASSLDNYGYTF
TRBJ1-5	TRBV6-5	TRBD1	few	13	TGTGCCAGCAGGGACAGGGAGCACCAGCCCCAGCATTTT	CASRDREHQPQHF
TRBJ2-7	TRBV30	-	-	13	TGTGCCTGGGGGGACCGGAACGGTTTCGAGCAGTACTTC	CAWGDRNGFEQYF
TRBJ1-2	TRBV5-6	-	-	13	TGTGCCAGCAGCTTTCGCCAGGCATATGGCTACACCTTC	CASSFRQAYGYTF
TRBJ1-1	TRBV19	-	-	14	TGTGCCAGCAGAATGGGTGGGCCCAGGGATCGAGCTTTCTTT	CASRMGGPRDRAFF
TRBJ2-7	TRBV18	TRBD1	-	15	TGTGCCAGCTCACTTCGGGACAGGGCGATTCACGAGCAGTACTTC	CASSLRDRAIHEQYF
TRBJ2-2	TRBV18	-	-	14	TGTGCCAGCTCACCGATAAGAGACACCGGGGAGCTGTTTTTT	CASSPIRDTGELFF
TRBJ1-2	TRBV27	-	-	15	TGTGCCAGCGGTAACGGGCCCCCCTTTGCCTATGGCTACACCTTC	CASGNGPPFAYGYTF
TRBJ1-1	TRBV27	TRBD1	-	15	TGTGCCAGCAGGTTGACAGGGGCTTTGGACACTGAAGCTTTCTTT	CASRLTGALDTEAFF
TRBJ2-7	TRBV27	-	-	15	TGTGCCAGCAGTTTTGGGGGAACGATCTCCTACGAGCAGTACTTC	CASSFGGTISYEQYF
TRBJ2-2	TRBV11-3	TRBD1	-	16	TGTGCCAGCAGCCCACAAGGCCGGACAGGCTCTGGGGAGCTGTTTTTT	CASSPQGRTGSGELFF
TRBJ1-4	TRBV28	TRBD1	-	14	TGTGCCAGCAGTACCACAGGGGGTAGTGAAAAACTGTTTTTT	CASSTTGGSEKLFF
TRBJ2-3	TRBV5-4	TRBD1	-	15	TGTGCCAGCAGCGGTAGGACAGGGACCACAGATACGCAGTATTTT	CASSGRTGTTDTQYF
TRBJ2-1	TRBV28	TRBD2	-	13	TGTGCCAGCAGCTCCGGGACTAGCGGAGCTCAGTTCTTC	CASSSGTSGAQFF
TRBJ2-7	TRBV7-9	-	-	12	TGTGCCAGCAGCTCGGTCCCCTACGAGCAGTACTTC	CASSSVPYEQYF
TRBJ1-1	TRBV7-8	TRBD1	-	18	TGTGCCAGCAGTCCCCCCGGGACAGAATACAACATGAACACTGAAGCTTTCTTT	CASSPPGTEYNMNTEAFF
TRBJ2-7	TRBV7-9	TRBD2	-	14	TGTGCCAGCACCCCCCTAGCGGGAGCGGGTGAGCAGTACTTC	CASTPLAGAGEQYF
TRBJ1-1	TRBV28	TRBD1	-	14	TGTGCCAGCAGAGAGGACAGGCCCCTAACTGAAGCTTTCTTT	CASREDRPLTEAFF
TRBJ2-7	TRBV19	-	-	14	TGTGCCAGTAGTATTGGCGGCGGCAACTACGAGCAGTACTTC	CASSIGGGNYEQYF
TRBJ2-5	TRBV27	TRBD2	-	15	TGTGCCAGCAACCTACTAGCGGGAAGCCAAGAGACCCAGTACTTC	CASNLLAGSQETQYF
TRBJ1-5	TRBV7-9	-	-	16	TGTGCCAGCAGCCCATTTTCCCAGGGATCCAATCAGCCCCAGCATTTT	CASSPFSQGSNQPQHF
TRBJ1-2	TRBV19	TRBD1	-	14	TGTGCCAGTAGCCTCAGGGGGTCCGGCTATGGCTACACCTTC	CASSLRGSGYGYTF
TRBJ2-7	TRBV7-9	-	many	12	TGTGCCGCGGGCAGTACCTTCTACGAGCAGTACTTC	CAAGSTFYEQYF
TRBJ2-7	TRBV5-3	-	-	16	TGTGCCAGAAGCCTTTCCCAGGGCACTATCTCCTACGAGCAGTACTTC	CARSLSQGTISYEQYF
TRBJ1-2	TRBV30	TRBD1	-	14	TGTGCCTGGATGACAGGGAACGTCGGCTATGGCTACACCTTC	CAWMTGNVGYGYTF
TRBJ2-1	TRBV14	TRBD2	once	14	TGTGCCAGCAGCCGTAGCGGGGGGGCAAGGGAGCAGTTCTTC	CASSRSGGAREQFF
TRBJ2-2	TRBV14	TRBD1	-	17	TGTGCCAGCAGCCAATATAAGGGGGCTTCGAACACCGGGGAGCTGTTTTTT	CASSQYKGASNTGELFF
TRBJ2-1	TRBV6-5	-	-	14	TGTGCCAGCAGCCGCCGGGGAGGGGGTAATGAGCAGTTCTTC	CASSRRGGGNEQFF
TRBJ2-7	TRBV5-4	-	-	15	TGTGCCAGCAGCTCGCTAACGGAGGGCTCCTACGAGCAGTACTTC	CASSSLTEGSYEQYF
TRBJ2-5	TRBV30	-	-	11	TGTGCCTGGAGTGAGAAGGAGACCCAGTACTTC	CAWSEKETQYF
TRBJ1-1	TRBV19	-	-	12	TGTACTCGGCGGGGAATGAACACTGAAGCTTTCTTT	CTRRGMNTEAFF
TRBJ2-6	TRBV6-5	-	-	15	TGTGCCACATGGGTTCTAAGCTCTGGGGCCAACGTCCTGACTTTC	CATWVLSSGANVLTF
TRBJ1-1	TRBV2	-	-	12	TGTGCCAGCAGTGATAGGAACACTGAAGCTTTCTTT	CASSDRNTEAFF
TRBJ2-1	TRBV7-3	-	-	13	TGTGCCAGCAGCTTAGGGACCGCGAATGAGCAGTTCTTC	CASSLGTANEQFF
TRBJ1-1	TRBV6-5	-	-	15	TGTGCCAGCAGAAAAGCTGTACCGAGGAACACTGAAGCTTTCTTT	CASRKAVPRNTEAFF
TRBJ2-7	TRBV10-3	-	-	12	TGTGCCACCCGCGGGGATTCATACGAGCAGTACTTC	CATRGDSYEQYF
TRBJ1-1	TRBV10-3	TRBD1	-	15	TGTGCCATCAGTGAGTCAGGGGGCTTGAACACTGAAGCTTTCTTT	CAISESGGLNTEAFF
TRBJ2-5	TRBV7-9	TRBD1	-	16	TGTGCCAGCAGCTTAGGGCGGGGACAGGCATGGGAGACCCAGTACTTC	CASSLGRGQAWETQYF
TRBJ2-5	TRBV27	-	once	16	TGTGCCAGCAGTTTCGGACTAGCAGGGGGCTGGGAGACCCAGTACTTC	CASSFGLAGGWETQYF
TRBJ1-4	TRBV18	TRBD1	-	15	TGTGCCAGCTCACCTCAGGGGGCCCGGGGCGAAAAACTGTTTTTT	CASSPQGARGEKLFF
TRBJ1-5	TRBV19	TRBD1	-	15	TGTGCCAGTTCCCTGATACGGGACAGCGATCAGCCCCAGCATTTT	CASSLIRDSDQPQHF
TRBJ2-1	TRBV5-1	-	-	13	TGCGCCAGCAGCGTGGGGCCGCGCGATGAGCAGTTCTTC	CASSVGPRDEQFF
TRBJ1-4	TRBV13	TRBD1	-	15	TGTGCCAGCAGCTCCACGACAGGGCGTAATGAAAAACTGTTTTTT	CASSSTTGRNEKLFF
TRBJ1-2	TRBV27	-	-	20	TGTGCCAGCAGTTTAAGGGCGCAGAGTGGACTAGTAAAATATCCCTATGGCTACACCTTC	CASSLRAQSGLVKYPYGYTF
TRBJ1-2	TRBV19	-	-	15	TGTGCCAGTAGTACGGACAGTCATTTTAACTATGGCTACACCTTC	CASSTDSHFNYGYTF
TRBJ2-6	TRBV5-1	-	-	17	TGCGCCAGCAGCTCGGGTCCCCCGGGCTCTGGGGCCAACGTCCTGACTTTC	CASSSGPPGSGANVLTF
TRBJ1-2	TRBV7-9	TRBD1	-	14	TGTGCCAGCAGCTTTGGAACAGGGGGCGGTGGCTACACCTTC	CASSFGTGGGGYTF
TRBJ2-7	TRBV20-1	TRBD1	-	11	TGCAGTGCTTTACAGGGGGACGAGCAGTACTTC	CSALQGDEQYF
TRBJ2-7	TRBV5-4	TRBD2	-	15	TGTGCCAGCAGCGTCAGCGGGGGCCCCGAGTACGAGCAGTACTTC	CASSVSGGPEYEQYF
TRBJ1-4	TRBV4-1	-	-	14	TGCGCCAGCAGTCAACCAGCTATGGTGGAAAAACTGTTTTTT	CASSQPAMVEKLFF